The 27 T cell receptor beta chains below all came from one sample that was sequenced in a study of shared clonotypes between healthy human individuals (TCRdb year 2020). Libraries were constructed by the immunoSEQ multiplex PCR assay. TCRdb re-hosts the immuneACCESS table, in-frame sequences only. Its copies lack some clones; in the studies checked, an unresolved V gene accounts for under half of them, and the cause for the rest is not known. The sample table shows about 2.2 million clones, and 85% to 95% are seen once. The ten largest make up about 1.7% of the sample. CD8 naive samples consisted of CD45RO-negative cells that were positively selected for CCR7, yielding a CD45RA+CCR7+ population without TemRA cells. Sequenced: naive CD8+ T cells from PBMCs. In the paper's terms, the cell subset or site label means: CD45RA+CCR7+. The origin of the receptors is a man between 18 and 35 years old in good health. Some clones in this sample may be carry-over from other donors' samples.

The rearrangement uses TRBV11-2 and TRBJ2-7; D possibly uses TRBD1 or TRBD2 (5 bases each). The CDR3 runs 15 residues. Germline CDR1 is SGHAT and CDR2 is FQNNGV. Trimming removed 4 bases from V and 3 bases from J, with 16 bases in between. In nucleotides, the CDR3 is TGTGCCAGCAGCTACGGGGCGCTTATGGACTACGAGCAGTACTTC. It is translated as CASSYGALMDYEQYF.

The CDR3: CASLAGDEQYF. The CDR3 DNA sequence: TGTGCCAGTCTAGCGGGAGACGAGCAGTACTTC. V and J are TRBV5-6 and TRBJ2-7, with 10 bases identical to TRBD2. Germline V gives CDR1 SGHDT, CDR2 YYEEEE. The CDR3 is made up of 11 amino acids. V trimming: 8 bases; J trimming: 5 bases; junction bases outside the gene matches: 1.

V usage is TRBV2 and J usage is TRBJ2-7, with 7 positions matching TRBD1. J was trimmed by 2 bases and V by 3 bases; bases with no gene match: 13. This CDR3 region has 17 residues. In germline, CDR1 is SNHLY, CDR2 FYNNEI. The CDR3 reads CASSDLTGTAGAYEQYF. The CDR3 DNA follows: TGTGCCAGCAGTGATCTGACCGGGACAGCAGGGGCCTACGAGCAGTACTTC.

DNA for the CDR3: TGTGCCACCAGCAGAGATGTGGGGGAACCCAATGAGCAGTTCTTC. It yields the protein CATSRDVGEPNEQFF. The J gene is TRBJ2-1, the V gene TRBV15; D is possibly TRBD1 or TRBD2 (5 bases each). CDR1 and CDR2 from the germline V gene are LNHNV and YYDKDF (reference sequence). The CDR3 sequence is 15 residues long. The ends were cut back, 0 bases at V and 6 bases at J, with 12 bases in the middle.

J is TRBJ2-7 and V is TRBV27; 8 bases align to TRBD1. The J segment lost 2 bases and the V segment lost 5 bases, leaving 8 bases of the junction unmatched. The CDR3 totals 15 residues. Germline CDR1 reads MNHEY; CDR2 reads SMNVEV (reference sequence). CDR3 in amino acids: CASSPPGTGTYEQYF. For the CDR3, the DNA is TGTGCCAGCAGTCCCCCCGGGACAGGTACCTACGAGCAGTACTTC.

The chain uses TRBV5-4 and TRBJ2-6, with D perhaps matching TRBD1 (5 bases). This CDR3 spans 17 amino acids. Germline V gene lookup returns CDR1 SGHNT and CDR2 YYREEE (reference sequence). Trimming removed 0 bases from V and 0 bases from J, with 10 bases in between. CDR3 sequence reads: CASSLVQGNSGANVLTF. The CDR3 coding sequence is TGTGCCAGCAGCTTGGTGCAGGGCAACTCTGGGGCCAACGTCCTGACTTTC.

The chain joins TRBV27 to TRBJ2-1; the match to TRBD1 covers 8 bases. This CDR3 has 15 residues. With 5 bases clipped from V and 1 base from J, the junction kept 4 bases outside the gene matches. CDR1 and CDR2 (germline): MNHEY, SMNVEV (reference sequence). CDR3: CASSVDRGSYNEQFF. The CDR3 DNA follows: TGTGCCAGCAGTGTCGACAGGGGTTCCTACAATGAGCAGTTCTTC.

This chain links TRBV27 with TRBJ2-2, with D unresolved. This CDR3 is built from 13 residues. The germline V gene has CDR1 MNHEY and CDR2 SMNVEV (reference sequence). V was clipped by 8 bases and J by 6 bases, with 13 bases between them. CDR3 loop: CASFGLRSGELFF. DNA for the CDR3: TGTGCCAGCTTCGGGTTAAGGTCCGGGGAGCTGTTTTTT.

The chain links TRBV4-1 to TRBJ2-3; 8 bases match TRBD2. CDR1 is MGHRA, CDR2 YSYEKL, per germline. The CDR3 spans 18 residues. The J segment lost 6 bases and the V segment lost 0 bases, leaving 14 bases of the junction unmatched. The CDR3 DNA sequence: TGCGCCAGCAGCCAAGATTTCTCAACTAGCGGACTTAGTGATACGCAGTATTTT. It yields the protein CASSQDFSTSGLSDTQYF.

CDR3 nucleotides: TGTGCCAGCAGCACCTATACAGATACGCAGTATTTT. Its protein product is CASSTYTDTQYF. The chain uses TRBV13 and TRBJ2-3; D unclear. The CDR3 extends over 12 amino acids. V gave up 5 bases and J gave up 3 bases, with 6 bases separating them. CDR1 PRHDT and CDR2 FYEKMQ come from the germline V gene (reference sequence).

V and J are TRBV5-1 and TRBJ2-1, with 11 nucleotides matching TRBD2. CDR3 length equals 15 residues. Germline values: CDR1 SGHRS, CDR2 YFSETQ. V lost 4 bases to trimming and J lost 6 bases; unmatched junction nucleotides: 6. The CDR3 is CASSEGTSGGNEQFF. The CDR3 DNA follows: TGCGCCAGCAGCGAGGGGACTAGCGGAGGCAATGAGCAGTTCTTC. The entire variable domain, with the rest obtained from reference TRBV5-1 and TRBJ2-1, is as follows: KAGVTQTPRYLIKTRGQQVTLSCSPISGHRSVSWYQQTPGQGLQFLFEYFSETQRNKGNFPGRFSGRQFSNSRSEMNVSTLELGDSALYLCASSEGTSGGNEQFFGPGTRLTVL.

This clone was seen once. The DNA of the CDR3 is TGTGCCATCAGTGAACTACAAGAGACCCAGTACTTC. This translates into CAISELQETQYF. The chain joins TRBV10-3 to TRBJ2-5, with no clear D. The CDR3 consists of 12 residues. Per the germline V gene, CDR1 is ENHRY and CDR2 is SYGVKD. V gave up 3 bases and J gave up 2 bases, with 4 bases separating them.

This sequence joins TRBV28 and TRBJ2-1; the D is unclear. CDR1 is MDHEN and CDR2 is SYDVKM in the germline V gene. CDR3 length: 15 residues. The ends were cut back, 6 bases at V and 2 bases at J, with 14 bases in the middle. The CDR3 protein is CASSPSAEPYNEQFF. CDR3 sequence (DNA): TGTGCCAGCAGCCCCAGCGCGGAACCCTACAATGAGCAGTTCTTC. The variable domain in full, completed from reference TRBV28 and TRBJ2-1, reads DVKVTQSSRYLVKRTGEKVFLECVQDMDHENMFWYRQDPGLGLRLIYFSYDVKMKEKGDIPEGYSVSREKKERFSLILESASTNQTSMYLCASSPSAEPYNEQFFGPGTRLTVL.

The V and J genes are TRBV10-3 and TRBJ2-7, with 9 positions matching TRBD1. With V trimmed by 2 bases and J by 5 bases, 7 bases remained unmatched. CDR3 length: 15 residues. Germline CDR1 ENHRY, CDR2 SYGVKD. The CDR3 DNA reads as TGTGCCATCAGTGAGCCGGGACAGGGTTCCGACGAGCAGTACTTC. It is translated as CAISEPGQGSDEQYF.

Turning to this clone: The identical CDR3 is also encoded by other nucleotide sequences in the sample. The V call is TRBV9, the J call TRBJ2-7; D is uncertain. Deletions cut 3 bases from V and 0 bases from J, with 7 bases between. CDR3 length equals 13 residues. Germline V gene data show CDR1 as SGDLS and CDR2 as YYNGEE. The CDR3 nucleotides read TGTGCCAGCAGCGCCCCGAGCTCCTACGAGCAGTACTTC. Amino acid sequence: CASSAPSSYEQYF.

The rearrangement joins TRBV27 to TRBJ2-7; TRBD2 is a possible D gene (6 bases). V was trimmed by 6 bases and J by 6 bases, leaving 18 bases between them. The CDR3 runs to 14 residues. Germline loops: CDR1 MNHEY, CDR2 SMNVEV (reference sequence). CDR3 nucleotide sequence: TGTGCCAGCAGACTCCGGGGGAGTACGACCGAGCAGTACTTC. Translating gives CASRLRGSTTEQYF.

CDR3: CASSLEASYGEDRTDTQYF. The CDR3 coding sequence is TGCGCCAGCAGCCTAGAGGCTTCATATGGGGAGGATCGCACAGATACGCAGTATTTT. The chain joins TRBV4-1 to TRBJ2-3; tentatively, D is TRBD2 (6 bases). The germline V and J ends were trimmed by 4 bases and 1 base, with 24 bases remaining between them. The CDR3 runs 19 residues. CDR1 and CDR2 (germline): MGHRA, YSYEKL.

The chain combines TRBV19 with TRBJ1-2; weak D call: TRBD1 (5 bases). Per germline, CDR1 LNHDA and CDR2 SQIVND (reference sequence). The length of the CDR3 is 13 residues. Trimming shortened V by 10 bases and J by 5 bases, and 17 bases separated the two germline ends. CDR3 loop: CAKGRALGYGYTF. The CDR3 DNA reads as TGTGCCAAGGGGAGGGCTTTGGGTTATGGCTACACCTTC.

This sequence joins TRBV19 and TRBJ2-1; D remains ambiguous. The length of the CDR3 is 14 residues. Trimming took off 4 bases at V and 2 bases at J, with 9 bases between the two ends. Germline-derived CDR1 and CDR2 are LNHDA and SQIVND (reference sequence). DNA of the CDR3: TGTGCCAGTAGTACGACGGAGACCTACAATGAGCAGTTCTTC. This codes for CASSTTETYNEQFF.

This clone was detected only once. The CDR3 sequence is CASSPATNQGSQETQYF. In nucleotides, the CDR3 is TGCGCCAGCAGCCCCGCAACTAACCAGGGGTCCCAAGAGACCCAGTACTTC. V is TRBV5-1 and J is TRBJ2-5, with TRBD1 as a possible D gene (6 bases). Germline V gene sequence: CDR1 SGHRS, CDR2 YFSETQ. CDR3 length equals 17 residues. V gave up 4 bases and J gave up 1 base, with 20 bases separating them. The full variable domain, in which reference TRBV5-1 and TRBJ2-5 provide the parts outside the CDR3, is KAGVTQTPRYLIKTRGQQVTLSCSPISGHRSVSWYQQTPGQGLQFLFEYFSETQRNKGNFPGRFSGRQFSNSRSEMNVSTLELGDSALYLCASSPATNQGSQETQYFGPGTRLLVL.

The chain couples TRBV5-1 to TRBJ2-7; 7 nucleotides match TRBD1. The V gene end was trimmed by 0 bases and the J gene end by 0 bases; junction bases not matched to a gene: 9. The CDR3 has 17 amino acids. CDR1 and CDR2 from the germline V gene are SGHRS and YFSETQ. The CDR3 region is CASSLVPGTESSYEQYF. CDR3 in DNA: TGCGCCAGCAGCTTGGTCCCCGGGACAGAGAGCTCCTACGAGCAGTACTTC. Supplemented by reference TRBV5-1 and TRBJ2-7, the full variable domain reads KAGVTQTPRYLIKTRGQQVTLSCSPISGHRSVSWYQQTPGQGLQFLFEYFSETQRNKGNFPGRFSGRQFSNSRSEMNVSTLELGDSALYLCASSLVPGTESSYEQYFGPGTRLTVT.

The chain uses TRBV29-1 and TRBJ2-5; TRBD1 is a possible D gene (5 bases). The J call may be wrong; the DNA end is better matched by TRBJ2-7. The CDR3 is 11 residues long. The germline CDR1 and CDR2 sequences are SQVTM and ANQGSEA. The CDR3 protein is CSVEAGCEQYF. CDR3 nucleotides: TGCAGCGTTGAGGCAGGGTGCGAGCAGTACTTC.

The rearrangement uses TRBV5-6 and TRBJ2-1; no clear D. Germline loops: CDR1 SGHDT, CDR2 YYEEEE. With 6 bases removed from V and 4 bases from J, the gap between germline ends came to 17 bases. This CDR3 is built from 15 residues. CDR3: CASTWWADPYNEQFF. DNA of the CDR3: TGTGCCAGCACCTGGTGGGCAGACCCTTACAATGAGCAGTTCTTC.

This clone was found once. The chain is built from TRBV2 and TRBJ2-4; 7 bases match TRBD2. Germline V gene data show CDR1 as SNHLY and CDR2 as FYNNEI. The CDR3 has 12 amino acids. Trimming at V came to 9 bases and at J to 7 bases, leaving 6 bases not matched to a gene. The CDR3 protein is CASEGRENIQYF. CDR3 coding DNA: TGTGCCAGTGAAGGGAGGGAGAACATTCAGTACTTC.

This chain links TRBV27 with TRBJ2-2; D unresolved. Trimming pared 6 bases from V and 6 bases from J, leaving 11 bases between. Per germline, CDR1 MNHEY and CDR2 SMNVEV (reference sequence). The CDR3 consists of 13 residues. The CDR3 DNA is TGTGCCAGCAGCCCTGGGGTGGCCGGGGAGCTGTTTTTT. This translates into CASSPGVAGELFF.

The chain uses TRBV4-1 and TRBJ2-7; D not certain. Germline CDR1 is MGHRA and CDR2 is YSYEKL. Trimming left V 3 bases short and J 5 bases short, with 14 bases between. This CDR3 contains 14 residues. The CDR3 bases are TGCGCCAGCAGCCACTATTCGAAGGGCAACGAGCAGTACTTC. Encoded protein: CASSHYSKGNEQYF.

The chain carries TRBV9 and TRBJ1-1; possible D gene TRBD1, 6 bases. The CDR3 extends over 15 amino acids. V gave up 0 bases and J gave up 3 bases, with 12 bases separating them. CDR1 and CDR2 (germline): SGDLS, YYNGEE. CDR3 in DNA: TGTGCCAGCAGCGTAGCTCAGGCAGGGGACACTGAAGCTTTCTTT. It translates to CASSVAQAGDTEAFF.